A single sample gave rise to the 14 T cell receptor beta chains below, sequenced in a study of blood T cells in healthy people across ages. The authors ran a second PCR of about 6 to 11 cycles using a sample-barcoded 5' primer and a J-beta primer mix. One entry per CDR3 protein, called by TCRdb with MiXCR from the 5' RACE reads. The repertoire holds around 500,000 distinct CDR3 sequences, with roughly 48% as singletons. The sequenced material came from blood. These TCRs come from an elderly man in good health.

This clonotype appeared a few times. This rearrangement joins TRBV5-1 to TRBJ2-4; D is undetermined. Trimming shortened V by 0 bases and J by 1 base, and 11 bases separated the two germline ends. The length of the CDR3 is 16 residues. Germline CDR1 and CDR2: SGHRS and YFSETQ. CDR3 nucleotide sequence: TGCGCCAGCAGCTTGGAGGGCAGCCCGGCCAAAAACATTCAGTACTTC. Translation: CASSLEGSPAKNIQYF.

This clonotype was counted a few times. The rearrangement links TRBV29-1 to TRBJ1-1; D not resolved. Per the germline V gene, CDR1 is SQVTM and CDR2 is ANQGSEA. Trimming took off 7 bases at V and 0 bases at J, with 6 bases between the two ends. There are 11 residues in the CDR3. The CDR3 region has the DNA TGCAGCGGAGGGATGAACACTGAAGCTTTCTTT. Translation: CSGGMNTEAFF.

V gene TRBV6-2 or TRBV6-3 combines with J gene TRBJ2-5; 8 bases line up with TRBD2. The J segment lost 11 bases and the V segment lost 7 bases, leaving 12 bases of the junction unmatched. The CDR3 runs 13 residues. The germline V gene encodes CDR1 MNHEY and CDR2 SVGEGT. CDR3 coding DNA: TGTGCCAGCAATCTTCGGGGGGGCTATGAGCAGTACTTC. It encodes CASNLRGGYEQYF.

J is TRBJ1-1 and V is TRBV20-1, with a weak D call TRBD1 (5 bases). CDR1 is DFQATT, CDR2 SNEGSKA, per germline (reference sequence). Deletions cut 1 base from V and 4 bases from J, with 10 bases between. The CDR3 consists of 13 residues. CDR3 sequence reads: CSARVAGGTEAFF. The CDR3 DNA follows: TGCAGTGCTAGAGTAGCGGGGGGCACTGAAGCTTTCTTT.

The chain employs TRBV28 and TRBJ2-1; 8 positions agree with TRBD1. CDR1 is MDHEN, CDR2 SYDVKM, per germline. This CDR3 contains 15 residues. The junction had 6 bases not matched to a gene; V was cut back by 4 bases and J by 4 bases. The CDR3, as DNA: TGTGCCAGCAGTTCACCGGGACAGGTATACAATGAGCAGTTCTTC. Translated, it gives CASSSPGQVYNEQFF.

The rearrangement links TRBV2 to TRBJ2-7, with D hard to call. Germline V gene lookup returns CDR1 SNHLY and CDR2 FYNNEI. V lost 4 bases and J lost 3, with 10 bases in between. The CDR3 has 13 amino acids. CDR3 in DNA: TGTGCCAGCAGTGCCCTACCGCTCTACGAGCAGTACTTC. Protein: CASSALPLYEQYF.

This clonotype turned up a few times. V and J are TRBV7-2 and TRBJ2-1; D is perhaps TRBD2 (6 bases). The CDR3 loop spans 17 amino acids. V was clipped by 2 bases and J by 1 base, with 15 bases between them. From germline, CDR1 is SGHTA and CDR2 FQGNSA. The CDR3 reads CASSLPRGSGSYNEQFF. CDR3 bases: TGTGCCAGCAGCTTACCCCGGGGTAGCGGATCCTACAATGAGCAGTTCTTC.

The rearrangement uses TRBV7-9 and TRBJ1-2; 11 bases line up with TRBD1. Trimming removed 3 bases from V and 2 bases from J; junction bases left unmatched: 8. CDR3 length: 17 residues. The germline V gene encodes CDR1 SEHNR and CDR2 FQNEAQ (reference sequence). The CDR3 is CASSFSVGQGANYGYTF. Written as DNA, the CDR3 is TGTGCCAGCAGCTTTTCGGTTGGACAGGGGGCGAACTATGGCTACACCTTC.

This clonotype has only a few counts. V usage is TRBV20-1 and J usage is TRBJ2-5; maybe TRBD1 (6 bases). V was clipped by 5 bases and J by 5 bases, with 21 bases between them. CDR1 is DFQATT and CDR2 is SNEGSKA in the germline V gene (reference sequence). This CDR3 region has 15 residues. The CDR3 loop reads CSAGISGHPPETQYF. CDR3 in DNA: TGCAGTGCTGGGATCTCGGGACATCCACCGGAGACCCAGTACTTC.

Of note for this clonotype: The germline gene is not matched at one end of the junction; a read error may be the cause. The chain links TRBV6-2 or TRBV6-3 to TRBJ1-4; no clear D gene. The germline CDR1 and CDR2 sequences are MNHEY and SVGEGT. The CDR3 has 12 residues. CDR3 nucleotide sequence: TGTGCCGGCAGTCCCCGTCAGGCAAAACTGTTTTTT. Protein product: CAGSPRQAKLFF.

This clonotype was seen only a few times. The V call is TRBV11-1, the J call TRBJ2-1; 9 bases agree with TRBD1. The CDR3 is made up of 15 amino acids. Per the germline V gene, CDR1 is SGHAT and CDR2 is FQDESV (reference sequence). After removal of 5 bases from V and 7 bases from J, the junction contained 9 bases not matched to a gene. In DNA form, the CDR3 reads TGTGCCAGCAGCCCCCGGGACAGGGAGAAGAATGAGCAGTTCTTC. Its protein product is CASSPRDREKNEQFF.

The V gene is TRBV2, the J gene TRBJ2-3; D is perhaps TRBD1 (6 bases). CDR3 size: 15 residues. V was trimmed by 6 bases and J by 0 bases, leaving 13 bases between them. The germline CDR1 and CDR2 sequences are SNHLY and FYNNEI. The CDR3 loop reads CASSQQGSSTDTQYF. DNA of the CDR3: TGTGCCAGCAGCCAACAGGGTTCTAGCACAGATACGCAGTATTTT.

J is TRBJ2-3 and V is TRBV29-1; 9 bases match TRBD1. V shed 7 bases and J 3 bases; nucleotides not matched to a gene: 8. The CDR3 covers 14 residues. Germline-derived CDR1 and CDR2 are SQVTM and ANQGSEA. CDR3 residues: CSARGQGRTDTQYF. CDR3 in DNA: TGCAGCGCCAGAGGACAGGGGAGGACAGATACGCAGTATTTT.

The gene calls are TRBV6-2 or TRBV6-3 and TRBJ2-5; possible D gene TRBD1, 5 bases. The J call could be wrong; TRBJ2-7 is a better fit for the DNA end. CDR1 and CDR2 (germline): MNHEY, SVGEGT. The CDR3 sequence is 13 residues long. The CDR3 region has the DNA TGTGCCAGCAGTTATCGCAGGGTAGACGAGCAGTACTTC. It specifies CASSYRRVDEQYF.